The 13 T cell receptor beta chains in this list originate from one sample, sequenced in a study of control samples from healthy donors and cancer patients. Repertoires were generated with immunoSEQ multiplex PCR, while TCRdb's copy carries only in-frame clones and drops some. The sample carries fewer than 120,000 clones, around 89% recorded once. Sequenced material: PBMCs. The receptors shown here come from a woman aged 60 to 75 with lung cancer.

The genes are TRBV29-1 and TRBJ1-2; D is perhaps TRBD1 (5 bases). Germline V gene data show CDR1 as SQVTM and CDR2 as ANQGSEA. V lost 0 bases and J 6 bases, leaving 23 bases between the germline ends. The CDR3 is 17 residues long. The CDR3 region has the DNA TGCAGCGTTGAAGATCTTCAAGGGGCCCCTTCCAGGAATGGCTACACCTTC. The encoded protein is CSVEDLQGAPSRNGYTF.

This chain connects TRBV30 to TRBJ2-7, with TRBD1 matching 9 bases. The CDR3 is 13 amino acids. Germline assignment: CDR1 GTSNPN and CDR2 SVGIG (reference sequence). J lost 2 bases, V lost 6 bases, and 5 bases had no gene match. For the CDR3, the DNA is TGTGCCTGCCGGGACAGGGTCACCTACGAGCAGTACTTC. This sequence encodes CACRDRVTYEQYF.

Here the CDR3 DNA reads TGCGCCAGCAGCTTGGCCCAGCGGGAGGGCGAGACCCAGTACTTC. Protein: CASSLAQREGETQYF. The V gene is TRBV5-1, the J gene TRBJ2-5; 10 nucleotides agree with TRBD2. Germline V gene lookup returns CDR1 SGHRS and CDR2 YFSETQ. Trimming at V came to 0 bases and at J to 5 bases, leaving 4 bases not matched to a gene. The CDR3 has 15 amino acids.

V usage is TRBV18 and J usage is TRBJ1-5; weak D call: TRBD1 (5 bases). CDR1 and CDR2 from the germline V gene are KGHSH and LQKENI. The CDR3 length is 16 residues. The V and J ends lost 6 bases and 3 bases respectively, with 18 bases between them. The CDR3 protein is CASSPRGRNDNQPQHF. The DNA of the CDR3 is TGTGCCAGCTCCCCTCGGGGACGCAATGACAATCAGCCCCAGCATTTT. The entire variable domain, with the rest obtained from reference TRBV18 and TRBJ1-5, is as follows: NAGVMQNPRHLVRRRGQEARLRCSPMKGHSHVYWYRQLPEEGLKFMVYLQKENIIDESGMPKERFSAEFPKEGPSILRIQQVVRGDSAAYFCASSPRGRNDNQPQHFGDGTRLSIL.

This clone has a single count. The gene calls are TRBV4-1 and TRBJ1-3, with 8 bases aligning to TRBD1. Losses at the gene ends were 3 bases for V and 0 bases for J; bases not matched to a gene: 1. The CDR3 totals 15 residues. Germline V gene data show CDR1 as MGHRA and CDR2 as YSYEKL. CDR3 in DNA: TGCGCCAGCAGCCAGACAGGGGTCTCTGGAAACACCATATATTTT. This codes for CASSQTGVSGNTIYF.

This rearrangement joins TRBV19 to TRBJ1-5; no clear D. Germline V gives CDR1 LNHDA, CDR2 SQIVND (reference sequence). This CDR3 contains 14 residues. Between the trimmed V and J ends, which lost 3 bases and 4 bases, there was a span of 10 bases. The CDR3 reads CASSIPTENQPQHF. DNA of the CDR3: TGTGCCAGTAGTATCCCAACCGAAAATCAGCCCCAGCATTTT. The full variable domain, with the rest looked up from reference TRBV19 and TRBJ1-5, is DGGITQSPKYLFRKEGQNVTLSCEQNLNHDAMYWYRQDPGQGLRLIYYSQIVNDFQKGDIAEGYSVSREKKESFPLTVTSAQKNPTAFYLCASSIPTENQPQHFGDGTRLSIL.

The chain couples TRBV30 to TRBJ2-1, with TRBD1 matching 7 bases. Germline CDR1 and CDR2: GTSNPN and SVGIG (reference sequence). After removal of 6 bases from V and 0 bases from J, the junction contained 8 bases not matched to a gene. The CDR3 is made up of 15 amino acids. The chain's CDR3 is CACRQGQSSYNEQFF. CDR3 bases: TGTGCCTGTAGACAGGGACAGAGCTCCTACAATGAGCAGTTCTTC. Drawing the rest from reference TRBV30 and TRBJ2-1, the complete variable domain is SQTIHQWPATLVQPVGSPLSLECTVEGTSNPNLYWYRQAAGRGLQLLFYSVGIGQISSEVPQNLSASRPQDRQFILSSKKLLLSDSGFYLCACRQGQSSYNEQFFGPGTRLTVL.

V and J are TRBV6-5 and TRBJ1-3; D perhaps matches TRBD1 (5 bases). The CDR3 covers 14 residues. V lost 3 bases, J lost 7 bases, and 13 bases lay in between. Germline-derived CDR1 and CDR2 are MNHEY and SVGAGI. The CDR3 nucleotides read TGTGCCAGCAGTTATGGGGACGCCGGCAACACCATATATTTT. This sequence encodes CASSYGDAGNTIYF.

The chain joins TRBV6-6 to TRBJ1-1; possibly TRBD1 for D (6 bases). The germline CDR1 and CDR2 sequences are MNHNY and SVGAGI (reference sequence). V lost 6 bases and J 8 bases, leaving 19 bases between the germline ends. The CDR3 spans 14 residues. DNA of the CDR3: TGTGCCAGCAGCCCCCTTCAGGGGAGCGCCGAAGCTTTCTTT. It yields the protein CASSPLQGSAEAFF.

The chain recombines TRBV11-3 with TRBJ1-1; D may be TRBD1 (5 bases). Per germline, CDR1 SGHNT and CDR2 YENEEA. The CDR3 totals 13 residues. Trimming left V 1 base short and J 5 bases short, with 8 bases between. The DNA of the CDR3 is TGTGCCAGCAGCTTAGGGGGGGAGACTGAAGCTTTCTTT. Translated: CASSLGGETEAFF.

V gene TRBV19 combines with J gene TRBJ2-2; D is uncertain. Germline V gene sequence: CDR1 LNHDA, CDR2 SQIVND (reference sequence). The CDR3 is 15 residues long. V shed 2 bases and J shed 0 bases, with 7 bases lying between them. CDR3 nucleotide sequence: TGTGCCAGTAGTATACAGCCCGCGAACACCGGGGAGCTGTTTTTT. Its protein product is CASSIQPANTGELFF. The full variable domain, its missing parts supplied by reference TRBV19 and TRBJ2-2, is DGGITQSPKYLFRKEGQNVTLSCEQNLNHDAMYWYRQDPGQGLRLIYYSQIVNDFQKGDIAEGYSVSREKKESFPLTVTSAQKNPTAFYLCASSIQPANTGELFFGEGSRLTVL.

This clone was observed a few times. The chain combines TRBV3-1 (or the pseudogene TRBV3-2) with TRBJ2-1, with 7 bases fitting TRBD1. Trimming removed 4 bases from V and 10 bases from J; junction bases left unmatched: 7. The CDR3 covers 13 residues. The V gene's germline CDR1 is LGHDT and CDR2 YNNKEL (reference sequence). The chain's CDR3 is CASSRNRGLEQFF. The CDR3 nucleotides are TGTGCCAGCAGCCGAAATAGGGGGCTCGAGCAGTTCTTC.

This rearrangement joins TRBV9 to TRBJ2-5; no reliable D call. The CDR3 is 13 residues long. Germline V lookup: CDR1 SGDLS, CDR2 YYNGEE. V dropped 2 bases and J dropped 1 base, with 6 bases sitting between them. Here the CDR3 reads CASSVSSQETQYF. Written as DNA, the CDR3 is TGTGCCAGCAGCGTGTCCTCCCAAGAGACCCAGTACTTC.